This is a list of T cell receptor beta chains from one sample in a study of shared clonotypes between healthy human individuals. The table came from immunoSEQ multiplex PCR; TCRdb's copy has only in-frame clones and leaves some out. The sample has some 2.1 million clones; roughly 93% are singletons. The sample was naive CD8+ T cells from PBMCs. These receptor sequences come from a man in his late teens or twenties in good health. Some clones in this sample may be carry-over from other donors' samples. CDR3s include the opening cysteine and the closing phenylalanine or tryptophan. The order of the fields is clone size, V gene, D gene, J gene, CDR3 protein. D genes are given only for firm matches. Size tells how often a clone was seen (once, few, many) or the class of an expanded clone, and some rows leave it out.

>NA|TRBV6-1|TRBD1|TRBJ1-1
CASSERQGMNTEAFF
>NA|TRBV16|TRBD1|TRBJ2-3
CASSQLDRASTDTQYF
>NA|TRBV7-9|NA|TRBJ2-1
CASSLGHGQFF
>NA|TRBV7-9|NA|TRBJ2-1
CASSLKGPYNEQFF
>NA|TRBV27|NA|TRBJ2-1
CASSLSGGSYNEQFF
>NA|TRBV5-1|NA|TRBJ2-1
CASQGGASSSYNEQFF
>NA|TRBV19|TRBD1|TRBJ2-2
CASRDRERAGELFF
>NA|TRBV4-3|NA|TRBJ2-1
CASSQESGVIKFF
>NA|TRBV27|TRBD1|TRBJ2-7
CASSFQTGGTYEQYF
>NA|TRBV28|NA|TRBJ2-1
CASSKLRGLSEQFF
>once|TRBV7-9|NA|TRBJ2-2
CASSLPGLRGYTGELFF
>NA|TRBV7-8|TRBD1|TRBJ2-3
CASSWTGSGTDTQYF
>NA|TRBV9|TRBD2|TRBJ2-7
CASSVEGSGTTYEQYF
>NA|TRBV27|TRBD2|TRBJ2-2
CASGTGLAGEELFF
>once|TRBV9|NA|TRBJ2-7
CASSPPNSEQYF
>NA|TRBV2|TRBD2|TRBJ2-3
CASSYYSGASTDTQYF
>once|TRBV5-1|NA|TRBJ1-1
CASSLTGSFPTEAFF
>NA|TRBV27|NA|TRBJ2-2
CASRVAGSGELFF
>NA|TRBV27|NA|TRBJ2-7
CASSFAETYEQYF
>once|TRBV4-1|TRBD1|TRBJ1-1
CASSYQQGLEAFF
>NA|TRBV19|NA|TRBJ2-2
CASKPLVDIKGELFF
>NA|TRBV5-4|NA|TRBJ2-7
CASSLEFYEQYF
>NA|TRBV4-2|NA|TRBJ2-7
CASSQVSSAAYEQYF
>NA|TRBV10-1|NA|TRBJ2-7
CASSETRGGYEQYF
>NA|TRBV7-2|TRBD1|TRBJ1-3
CASSLAQGASGNTIYF
>NA|TRBV5-4|NA|TRBJ1-5
CASSLGGASNQPQHF
>NA|TRBV27|TRBD1|TRBJ1-5
CASSHGTGGVQPQHF
>NA|TRBV27|NA|TRBJ2-7
CASSPSTGHQTYEQYF
>few|TRBV2|NA|TRBJ1-5
CASRSRGNNQPQHF
>once|TRBV9|NA|TRBJ2-2
CASSSSGELFF
>NA|TRBV11-2|NA|TRBJ2-3
CASSLGTNLGTDTQYF
>NA|TRBV2|NA|TRBJ1-2
CASSERPWGDYGYTF
>NA|TRBV19|NA|TRBJ1-2
CASTLSPGTIYNYGYTF
>NA|TRBV5-1|TRBD1|TRBJ2-2
CASSSDRAVGELFF
>NA|TRBV9|NA|TRBJ2-2
CASSVDRGAGTGELFF
>NA|TRBV27|NA|TRBJ2-7
CASSSTVGGEQYF
>NA|TRBV21-1|NA|TRBJ2-3
CASSKGDRSCTDTQYF
>NA|TRBV7-2|NA|TRBJ1-3
CASSLNSGNTIYF
>NA|TRBV6-5|NA|TRBJ1-5
CASAPRGVWNQPQHF
>NA|TRBV29-1|NA|TRBJ1-1
CSACARKSNTEAFF
>NA|TRBV7-9|TRBD1|TRBJ1-4
CASSTLTGDISRNEKLFF
>NA|TRBV7-9|NA|TRBJ1-5
CASSLGGVYQPQHF
>NA|TRBV13|NA|TRBJ1-2
CASSFSSGLGYGYTF
>NA|TRBV5-1|TRBD1|TRBJ2-3
CASRQPGQGPTDTQYF
>NA|TRBV4-1|NA|TRBJ1-1
CASSARNTEAFF
>NA|TRBV7-8|NA|TRBJ2-3
CASSRAPDTQYF
>NA|TRBV6-1|NA|TRBJ1-5
CASGRQGWNQPQHF
>NA|TRBV14|NA|TRBJ1-5
CASSRSPPGGRSNQPQHF
>NA|TRBV28|NA|TRBJ1-1
CASSLGAGTEAFF
>NA|TRBV7-9|NA|TRBJ1-1
CASSLAGNTEAFF
>NA|TRBV7-8|NA|TRBJ2-5
CASSPLPHRTQETQYF
>NA|TRBV15|NA|TRBJ2-7
CATSAGQTYEQYF
>NA|TRBV27|TRBD1|TRBJ1-6
CASSGTGTNSPLHF
>once|TRBV9|TRBD2|TRBJ2-1
CASSVASAGGPGEQFF
>NA|TRBV29-1|NA|TRBJ2-1
CSVAALNNEQFF
>NA|TRBV7-7|TRBD2|TRBJ2-3
CASSLGTSSDTQYF
>NA|TRBV2|NA|TRBJ2-7
CASSEALQGTPYEQYF
>NA|TRBV9|NA|TRBJ2-3
CASSVMAGASTDTQYF